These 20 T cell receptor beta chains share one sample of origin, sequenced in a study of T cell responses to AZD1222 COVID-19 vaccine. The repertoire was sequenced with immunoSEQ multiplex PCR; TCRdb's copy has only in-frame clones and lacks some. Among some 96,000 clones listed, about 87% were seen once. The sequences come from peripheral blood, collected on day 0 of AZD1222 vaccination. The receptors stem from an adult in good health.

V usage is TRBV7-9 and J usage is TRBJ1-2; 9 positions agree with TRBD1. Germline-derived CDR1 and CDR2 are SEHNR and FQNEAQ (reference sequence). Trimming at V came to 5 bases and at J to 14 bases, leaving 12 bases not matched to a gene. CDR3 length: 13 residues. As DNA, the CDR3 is TGTGCCAGCAGCCCCCATTGGGTGGACAGGGGAACCTTC. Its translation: CASSPHWVDRGTF.

The CDR3 DNA is TGTGCCAGTAGTACGGGTCGGGGCACTGAAGCTTTCTTT. Its translation is CASSTGRGTEAFF. The chain combines TRBV19 with TRBJ1-1, with D uncertain. CDR3 size: 13 residues. Per germline, CDR1 LNHDA and CDR2 SQIVND (reference sequence). With 4 bases removed from V and 4 bases from J, the gap between germline ends came to 10 bases.

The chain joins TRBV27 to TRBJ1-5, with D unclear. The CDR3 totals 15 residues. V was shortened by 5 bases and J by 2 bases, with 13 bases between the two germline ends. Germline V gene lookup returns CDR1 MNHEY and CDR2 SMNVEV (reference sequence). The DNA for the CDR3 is TGTGCCAGCAGTAAAAATGGGGATGGCAATCAGCCCCAGCATTTT. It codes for CASSKNGDGNQPQHF.

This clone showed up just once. The CDR3 region is CASSPGLDNEQFF. CDR3 DNA: TGCGCCAGCAGCCCGGGACTGGACAATGAGCAGTTCTTC. V is TRBV5-1 and J is TRBJ2-1, with D possibly TRBD2 on 6 matching bases. Trimming stripped 4 bases from V and 5 bases from J, with 10 bases between. The CDR3 covers 13 residues. CDR1 SGHRS and CDR2 YFSETQ come from the germline V gene.

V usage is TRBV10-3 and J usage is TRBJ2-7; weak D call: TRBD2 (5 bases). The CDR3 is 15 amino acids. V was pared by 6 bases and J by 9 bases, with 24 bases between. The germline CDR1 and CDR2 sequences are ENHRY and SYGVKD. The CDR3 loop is CAISYGLVGAALQYF. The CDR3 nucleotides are TGTGCCATCAGCTATGGCCTGGTGGGAGCGGCGCTGCAGTACTTC.

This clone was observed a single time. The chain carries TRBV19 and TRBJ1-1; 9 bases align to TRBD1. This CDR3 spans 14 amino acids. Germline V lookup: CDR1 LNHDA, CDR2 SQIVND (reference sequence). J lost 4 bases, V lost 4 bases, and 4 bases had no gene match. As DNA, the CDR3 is TGTGCCAGTAGTAGGGACAGGGAGAGCACTGAAGCTTTCTTT. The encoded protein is CASSRDRESTEAFF.

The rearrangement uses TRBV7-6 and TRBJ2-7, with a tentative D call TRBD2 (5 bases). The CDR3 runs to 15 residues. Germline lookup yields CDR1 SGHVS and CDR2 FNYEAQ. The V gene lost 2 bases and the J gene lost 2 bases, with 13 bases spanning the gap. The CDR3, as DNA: TGTGCCAGCAGCTTACAAGCGGTGCCCACCTACGAGCAGTACTTC. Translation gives CASSLQAVPTYEQYF.

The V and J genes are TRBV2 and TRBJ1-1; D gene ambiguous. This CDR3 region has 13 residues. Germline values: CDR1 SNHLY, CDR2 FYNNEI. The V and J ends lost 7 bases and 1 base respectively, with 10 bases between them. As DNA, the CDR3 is TGTGCCAGCACAACGCAGGAGAACACTGAAGCTTTCTTT. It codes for CASTTQENTEAFF.

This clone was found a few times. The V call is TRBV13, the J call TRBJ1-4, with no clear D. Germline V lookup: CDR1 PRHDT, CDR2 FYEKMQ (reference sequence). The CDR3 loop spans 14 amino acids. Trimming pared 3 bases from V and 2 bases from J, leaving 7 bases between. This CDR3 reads CASSFGGTNEKLFF. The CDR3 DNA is TGTGCCAGCAGCTTTGGTGGCACTAATGAAAAACTGTTTTTT.

The CDR3 nucleotides are TGTGCCAGTAGGCAGGGGGCGGAGGATCGCGAGCAGTACTTC. Its protein product is CASRQGAEDREQYF. The rearrangement joins TRBV19 to TRBJ2-7; TRBD1 matches at 8 bases. From germline, CDR1 is LNHDA and CDR2 SQIVND (reference sequence). V was clipped by 6 bases and J by 6 bases; unmatched bases: 10. The CDR3 length is 14 residues.

The CDR3: CASSQGIKGLRKNYEQYF. The CDR3 DNA follows: TGCGCCAGCAGCCAAGGGATCAAGGGACTGCGGAAAAACTACGAGCAGTACTTC. The chain links TRBV4-1 to TRBJ2-7, with a weak D call TRBD2 (6 bases). Germline-derived CDR1 and CDR2 are MGHRA and YSYEKL. Trimming cost V 1 base and J 3 bases, with 22 bases left between them. The length of the CDR3 is 18 residues.

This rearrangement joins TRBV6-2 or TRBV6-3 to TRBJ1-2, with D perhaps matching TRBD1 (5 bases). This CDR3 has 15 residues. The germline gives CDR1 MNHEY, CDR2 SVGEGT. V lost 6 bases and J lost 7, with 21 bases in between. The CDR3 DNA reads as TGTGCCAGCAGCTCCCTTAACACCGGGGCAGGTGGCTACACCTTC. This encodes CASSSLNTGAGGYTF.

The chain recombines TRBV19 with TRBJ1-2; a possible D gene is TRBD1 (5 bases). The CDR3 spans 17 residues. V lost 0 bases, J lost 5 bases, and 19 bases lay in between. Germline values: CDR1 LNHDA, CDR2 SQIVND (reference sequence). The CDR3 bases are TGTGCCAGTAGTATAGACGGGGCCGGGAGGATCGGGTATGGCTACACCTTC. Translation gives CASSIDGAGRIGYGYTF. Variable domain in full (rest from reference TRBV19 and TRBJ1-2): DGGITQSPKYLFRKEGQNVTLSCEQNLNHDAMYWYRQDPGQGLRLIYYSQIVNDFQKGDIAEGYSVSREKKESFPLTVTSAQKNPTAFYLCASSIDGAGRIGYGYTFGSGTRLTVV.

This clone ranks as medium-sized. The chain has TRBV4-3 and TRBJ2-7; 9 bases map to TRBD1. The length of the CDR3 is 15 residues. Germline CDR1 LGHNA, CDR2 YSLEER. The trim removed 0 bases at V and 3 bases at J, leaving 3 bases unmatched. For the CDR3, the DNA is TGCGCCAGCAGCCAAGAAGAGACAGGGGGCTACGAGCAGTACTTC. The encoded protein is CASSQEETGGYEQYF.

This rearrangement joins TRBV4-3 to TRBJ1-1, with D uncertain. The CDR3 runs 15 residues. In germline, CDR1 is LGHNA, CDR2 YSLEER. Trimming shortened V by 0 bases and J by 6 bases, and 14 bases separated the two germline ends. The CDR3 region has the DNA TGCGCCAGCAGCCAAGATTCAGTCAGGACCGCTGAAGCTTTCTTT. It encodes CASSQDSVRTAEAFF.

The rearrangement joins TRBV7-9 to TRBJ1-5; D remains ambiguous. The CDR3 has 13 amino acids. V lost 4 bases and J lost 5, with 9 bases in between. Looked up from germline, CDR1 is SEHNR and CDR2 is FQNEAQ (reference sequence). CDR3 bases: TGTGCCAGCAGCTCCACATGGGATCAGCCCCAGCATTTT. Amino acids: CASSSTWDQPQHF.

CDR3 coding DNA: TGTGCCAGCAGCTTGGGCGGGGACAGCCTCTCTGGGGCCAACGTCCTGACTTTC. Protein: CASSLGGDSLSGANVLTF. J is TRBJ2-6 and V is TRBV7-9; the D gene is possibly TRBD1 (7 bases). CDR3 length: 18 residues. Trimming took off 3 bases at V and 0 bases at J, with 15 bases between the two ends. Germline V CDR1 and CDR2: SEHNR, FQNEAQ (reference sequence).

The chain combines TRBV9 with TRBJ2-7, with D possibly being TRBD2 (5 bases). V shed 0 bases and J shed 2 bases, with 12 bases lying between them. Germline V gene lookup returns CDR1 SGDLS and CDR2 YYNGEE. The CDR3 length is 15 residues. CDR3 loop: CASSVVAGPAYEQYF. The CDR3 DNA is TGTGCCAGCAGCGTAGTTGCGGGTCCTGCCTACGAGCAGTACTTC. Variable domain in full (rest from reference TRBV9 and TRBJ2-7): DSGVTQTPKHLITATGQRVTLRCSPRSGDLSVYWYQQSLDQGLQFLIQYYNGEERAKGNILERFSAQQFPDLHSELNLSSLELGDSALYFCASSVVAGPAYEQYFGPGTRLTVT.

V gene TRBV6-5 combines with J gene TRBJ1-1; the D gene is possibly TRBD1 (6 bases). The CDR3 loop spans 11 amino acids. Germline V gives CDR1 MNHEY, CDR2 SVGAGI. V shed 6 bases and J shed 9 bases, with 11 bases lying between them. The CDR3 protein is CASRYTGKAFF. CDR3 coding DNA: TGTGCCAGCAGATACACAGGGAAAGCTTTCTTT.

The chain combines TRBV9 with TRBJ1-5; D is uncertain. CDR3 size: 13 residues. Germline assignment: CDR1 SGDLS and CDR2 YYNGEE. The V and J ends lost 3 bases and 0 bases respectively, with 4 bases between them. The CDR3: CASSADSNQPQHF. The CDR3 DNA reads TGTGCCAGCAGCGCGGATAGCAATCAGCCCCAGCATTTT.